This T cell receptor (beta chain) was recovered during a study of CD8 T cells in ankylosing spondylitis. Findings and limits, study-wide: A subset of motif variants has previously been described in the synovial fluid and blood of reactive arthritis. Disease-linked clones were found to be CD8+ and relatively rare in peripheral blood. Blood of patients with ankylosing spondylitis appeared to be characterized by a TCR beta motif of several highly homologous variants. Disease-linked clones were reportedly significantly enriched in matched ankylosing spondylitis synovial fluid.

Germline CDR1 reads SGHTS; CDR2 reads YDEGEE. V lost 6 bases, J lost 1 base, and 7 bases lay in between. CDR3 length: 13 residues. As regards this clonotype: As yet, its antigen is unknown.

The TCR beta libraries were generated through quantitative 5'-RACE incorporating molecular barcodes. TCRdb ran MiXCR on the 5' RACE reads and lists one entry per CDR3 protein. In the table there are about 390,000 distinct CDR3 sequences, around 20% of which are singletons. The chain links TRBV5-8 to TRBJ2-2; D not resolved. This TCR was recovered from a male donor with ankylosing spondylitis. The specimen sequenced was blood, either unsorted or a sorted T cell fraction (not recorded which). In DNA form, the CDR3 reads TGTGCCAGCAACAGACTGAACACCGGGGAGCTGTTTTTT. Translation: CASNRLNTGELFF.